One and the same sample provided the 4 T cell receptor beta chains below, sequenced in a study of T cell responses to AZD1222 COVID-19 vaccine. Clones were read by immunoSEQ multiplex PCR, and TCRdb kept only the in-frame ones, dropping some. The top ten hold approximately 4.5% of the sample, which has about 140,000 clones, around 89% seen once. Sequenced here: peripheral blood, sampled on day 0 of AZD1222 vaccination. All receptors derive from an adult in good health.

V usage is TRBV6-5 and J usage is TRBJ1-2; D is undetermined. V dropped 6 bases and J dropped 2 bases, with 10 bases sitting between them. The CDR3 runs 13 residues. Germline CDR1 MNHEY, CDR2 SVGAGI. CDR3 sequence (DNA): TGTGCCAGCAGCCCCCAGAGAAACTATGGCTACACCTTC. It specifies CASSPQRNYGYTF.

The chain joins TRBV3-1 (or the pseudogene TRBV3-2) to TRBJ1-2, with 7 bases lining up with TRBD1. V was pared by 4 bases and J by 3 bases, with 8 bases of the junction left unmatched. CDR1 is LGHDT, CDR2 YNNKEL, per germline (reference sequence). The CDR3 consists of 15 residues. The CDR3 is CASSPYRGRDYGYTF. Here the CDR3 DNA reads TGTGCCAGCAGCCCGTACAGGGGAAGGGACTATGGCTACACCTTC.

This clone showed up just once. The chain employs TRBV11-3 and TRBJ2-2; D gene ambiguous. Per germline, CDR1 SGHNT and CDR2 YENEEA. Trimming stripped 6 bases from V and 0 bases from J, with 5 bases between. The CDR3 totals 13 residues. The CDR3 sequence: CASRGPNTGELFF. CDR3 nucleotides: TGTGCCAGCAGGGGTCCGAACACCGGGGAGCTGTTTTTT. Based on the CDR3 plus reference TRBV11-3 and TRBJ2-2, the full variable domain is EAGVVQSPRYKIIEKKQPVAFWCNPISGHNTLYWYLQNLGQGPELLIRYENEEAVDDSQLPKDRFSAERLKGVDSTLKIQPAELGDSAVYLCASRGPNTGELFFGEGSRLTVL.

The chain has TRBV2 and TRBJ1-3; D perhaps matches TRBD1 (6 bases). The V gene's germline CDR1 is SNHLY and CDR2 FYNNEI. V lost 8 bases, J lost 4 bases, and 18 bases lay in between. The CDR3 has 15 amino acids. In nucleotides, the CDR3 is TGTGCCAGCGACCCGCAGGGGCTGCGAGGAAACACCATATATTTT. It translates to CASDPQGLRGNTIYF. Looking up the rest from reference TRBV2 and TRBJ1-3 gives the full variable domain: EPEVTQTPSHQVTQMGQEVILRCVPISNHLYFYWYRQILGQKVEFLVSFYNNEISEKSEIFDDQFSVERPDGSNFTLKIRSTKLEDSAMYFCASDPQGLRGNTIYFGEGSWLTVV.